Listed here are 5 T cell receptor beta chains from one sample, sequenced in a study of patients and donors after allogeneic stem cell transplantation. One entry per CDR3 protein results from TCRdb running MiXCR on the RT-PCR reads. Of 150,000 to 200,000 distinct CDR3 sequences listed, 25% to 35% are singletons. Sequencing input: blood, either unsorted or a sorted T cell fraction (not recorded which). The receptors come from a human donor who was either an allogeneic HSCT recipient or a stem cell or donor lymphocyte infusion donor (not recorded which). It is not recorded whose cells these are; they may come from a transplant donor.

This clonotype turned up a few times. The chain combines TRBV20-1 with TRBJ2-3; D remains ambiguous. Deletions cut 6 bases from V and 6 bases from J, with 16 bases between. The CDR3 is 13 amino acids. Germline V lookup: CDR1 DFQATT, CDR2 SNEGSKA (reference sequence). CDR3 coding DNA: TGCAGTGCCACGTACAGTTTAGGCGATACGCAGTATTTT. Translation gives CSATYSLGDTQYF.

V usage is TRBV5-1 and J usage is TRBJ2-3; TRBD1 might be the D (5 bases). With 3 bases removed from V and 1 base from J, the gap between germline ends came to 6 bases. CDR1 and CDR2 from the germline V gene are SGHRS and YFSETQ. The CDR3 sequence is 13 residues long. The CDR3 sequence: CASSSQGTDTQYF. The CDR3 DNA sequence: TGCGCCAGCAGCTCACAGGGCACAGATACGCAGTATTTT. The entire variable domain, with the rest obtained from reference TRBV5-1 and TRBJ2-3, is as follows: KAGVTQTPRYLIKTRGQQVTLSCSPISGHRSVSWYQQTPGQGLQFLFEYFSETQRNKGNFPGRFSGRQFSNSRSEMNVSTLELGDSALYLCASSSQGTDTQYFGPGTRLTVL.

This clonotype was counted between two and nine times. The gene calls are TRBV5-1 and TRBJ2-3; 12 bases map to TRBD2. This CDR3 region has 17 residues. Per germline, CDR1 SGHRS and CDR2 YFSETQ. The V gene end was trimmed by 4 bases and the J gene end by 4 bases; junction bases not matched to a gene: 10. The CDR3 spells CASSPLTSGSVSDTQYF. For the CDR3, the DNA is TGCGCCAGCAGCCCACTGACTAGCGGGAGTGTATCAGATACGCAGTATTTT.

The genes are TRBV11-2 and TRBJ2-4; D assignment may be TRBD1 or TRBD2 (5 bases each). Trimming took 5 bases from V and 1 from J, leaving 9 bases between them. Germline-derived CDR1 and CDR2 are SGHAT and FQNNGV. The CDR3 runs 14 residues. The CDR3 region has the DNA TGTGCCAGCAGCCGGTGGGGGGCCAAAAACATTCAGTACTTC. Amino acid sequence: CASSRWGAKNIQYF.

This clonotype was recorded a few times. The chain recombines TRBV6-5 with TRBJ2-1; 9 nucleotides agree with TRBD1. The CDR3 spans 13 residues. J gave up 9 bases and V 0 bases, and 0 bases lay outside the gene matches. Germline V gene lookup returns CDR1 MNHEY and CDR2 SVGAGI. CDR3 nucleotide sequence: TGTGCCAGCAGTTACTCGACAGGGGGTGAGCAGTTCTTC. This encodes CASSYSTGGEQFF.